The present TCR beta chain was sequenced within a study of neoadjuvant nivolumab and ipilimumab in lung cancer. Study results and limitations: Resected tumors had greater TCR richness and clonality than uninvolved lung.

Repertoires were generated with immunoSEQ multiplex PCR, while TCRdb's copy carries only in-frame clones and drops some. Of about 2,000 clones in the sample, roughly 85% were seen once. Regarding this clone: The antigen is undetermined.

Source: adjacent normal lung tissue, taken after neoadjuvant nivolumab, alone or with ipilimumab, at or shortly before surgery. This receptor was obtained from an adult with non-small cell lung cancer.

The CDR3 nucleotides are TGTGCCAGCAGTGATTTTAGCGGATCTGGGGCCAACGTCCTGACTTTC. It specifies CASSDFSGSGANVLTF. This sequence joins TRBV2 and TRBJ2-6; maybe TRBD2 (6 bases). Deletions cut 3 bases from V and 1 base from J, with 10 bases between. CDR3 size: 16 residues. From germline, CDR1 is SNHLY and CDR2 FYNNEI.